The 9 T cell receptor beta chains below were found in one sample sequenced in a study of PD-L1 blockade in urothelial cancer. Time point defined: peripheral blood 6 weeks after treatment start. Only in-frame clones appear in the TCRdb table, and some are missing; sequencing was by immunoSEQ multiplex PCR. The sample lists tens of thousands of clones, 91% occurring once. The source was PBMCs, collected around atezolizumab (anti-PD-L1) treatment. The receptors here all came from a man in his 70s with urothelial cancer.

The V call is TRBV20-1, the J call TRBJ2-1; 9 nucleotides agree with TRBD1. The CDR3 is 11 amino acids. The germline CDR1 and CDR2 sequences are DFQATT and SNEGSKA (reference sequence). The V gene end was trimmed by 3 bases and the J gene end by 14 bases; junction bases not matched to a gene: 5. CDR3 residues: CSARDRGWEFF. The DNA for the CDR3 is TGCAGTGCTAGGGACAGGGGTTGGGAGTTCTTC.

The chain links TRBV6-4 to TRBJ2-1; a possible D gene is TRBD1 (6 bases). Per the germline V gene, CDR1 is MRHNA and CDR2 is SNTAGT. This CDR3 region has 13 residues. V lost 5 bases and J 5 bases, leaving 10 bases between the germline ends. The DNA of the CDR3 is TGTGCCAGCAGTCCAGGGGAAAACAATGAGCAGTTCTTC. Amino acids: CASSPGENNEQFF.

CDR3 nucleotide sequence: TGTGCCAGCAGCGTCCGGGACAGATTGAGCTATGGCTACACCTTC. Translating it yields CASSVRDRLSYGYTF. The rearrangement uses TRBV7-8 and TRBJ1-2; 7 nucleotides line up with TRBD1. The CDR3 contains 15 residues. Germline V CDR1 and CDR2: SGHVS, FQNEAQ. The V gene end was trimmed by 5 bases and the J gene end by 4 bases; junction bases not matched to a gene: 10.

V is TRBV19 and J is TRBJ1-5, with a possible D match to TRBD1 (6 bases). CDR1 and CDR2 from the germline V gene are LNHDA and SQIVND (reference sequence). V lost 11 bases and J 2 bases, leaving 13 bases between the germline ends. CDR3 size: 13 residues. The CDR3 DNA sequence: TGTGCCCTGGGGGGGGCCGGCAATCAGCCCCAGCATTTT. It is translated as CALGGAGNQPQHF.

This chain uses TRBV5-1 with TRBJ2-6, with 9 bases that match TRBD1. CDR3 length: 17 amino acids. Germline-derived CDR1 and CDR2 are SGHRS and YFSETQ. The trim removed 3 bases at V and 3 bases at J, leaving 7 bases unmatched. The CDR3 sequence is CASSSRDRVGGANVLTF. The CDR3 nucleotides read TGCGCCAGCAGCTCCCGGGACAGGGTTGGTGGGGCCAACGTCCTGACTTTC.

The chain employs TRBV27 and TRBJ2-3; 14 nucleotides match TRBD2. Germline loops: CDR1 MNHEY, CDR2 SMNVEV (reference sequence). CDR3 length: 16 residues. J lost 4 bases, V lost 6 bases, and 6 bases had no gene match. The CDR3 bases are TGTGCCAGCAGCTATCTGGGACTAGCGGGAGCAGATACGCAGTATTTT. It yields the protein CASSYLGLAGADTQYF.

V and J are TRBV7-3 and TRBJ2-2; D gene ambiguous. Germline V gene lookup returns CDR1 SGHTA and CDR2 FQGTGA. This CDR3 spans 16 amino acids. The ends were cut back, 5 bases at V and 0 bases at J, with 13 bases in the middle. The CDR3 region has the DNA TGTGCCAGCAGCATCCGACACCCCGCGAACACCGGGGAGCTGTTTTTT. As protein: CASSIRHPANTGELFF.

The J gene is TRBJ2-1, the V gene TRBV2; a possible D gene is TRBD2 (6 bases). The CDR3 has 19 amino acids. Germline CDR1 reads SNHLY; CDR2 reads FYNNEI. The germline V and J ends were trimmed by 2 bases and 7 bases, with 27 bases remaining between them. CDR3 protein: CASSEHGGGGVGRGNEQFF. The CDR3 DNA reads as TGTGCCAGCAGTGAACATGGTGGAGGCGGGGTGGGCCGAGGGAATGAGCAGTTCTTC.

This clone was found a few times. This chain links TRBV28 with TRBJ2-6; D perhaps matches TRBD1 (6 bases). Germline values: CDR1 MDHEN, CDR2 SYDVKM. There are 15 residues in the CDR3. Trimming pared 6 bases from V and 4 bases from J, leaving 13 bases between. CDR3 bases: TGTGCCAGCAGCGCTACAGGGAGCGGGGCCAACGTCCTGACTTTC. It is translated as CASSATGSGANVLTF.